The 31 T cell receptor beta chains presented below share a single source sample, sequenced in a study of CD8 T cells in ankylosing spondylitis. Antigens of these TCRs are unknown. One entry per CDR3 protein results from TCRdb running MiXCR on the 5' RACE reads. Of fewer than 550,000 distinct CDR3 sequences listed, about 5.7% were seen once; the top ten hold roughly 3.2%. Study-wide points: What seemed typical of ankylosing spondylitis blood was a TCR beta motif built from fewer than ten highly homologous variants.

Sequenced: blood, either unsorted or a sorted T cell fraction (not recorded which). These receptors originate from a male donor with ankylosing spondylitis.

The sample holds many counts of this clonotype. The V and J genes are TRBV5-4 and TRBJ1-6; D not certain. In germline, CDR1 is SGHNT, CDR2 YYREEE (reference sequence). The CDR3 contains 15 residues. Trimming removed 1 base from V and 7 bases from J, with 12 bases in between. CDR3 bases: TGTGCCAGCAGCTTGTCACGGTTGGGGAATTCACCCCTCCACTTT. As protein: CASSLSRLGNSPLHF.

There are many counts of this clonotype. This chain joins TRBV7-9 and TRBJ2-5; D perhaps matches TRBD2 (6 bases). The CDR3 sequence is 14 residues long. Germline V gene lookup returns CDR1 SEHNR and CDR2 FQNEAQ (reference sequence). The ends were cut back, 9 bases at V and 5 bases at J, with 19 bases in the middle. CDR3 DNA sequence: TGTGCCAGTGCCAGGAGGGCGGGGACGGAGACCCAGTACTTC. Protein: CASARRAGTETQYF.

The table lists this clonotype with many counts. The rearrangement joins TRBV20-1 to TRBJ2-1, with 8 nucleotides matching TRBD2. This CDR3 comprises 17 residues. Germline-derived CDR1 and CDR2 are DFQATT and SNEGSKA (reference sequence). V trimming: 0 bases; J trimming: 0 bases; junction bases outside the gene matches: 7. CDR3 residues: CSARDSSGTSSYNEQFF. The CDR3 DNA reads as TGCAGTGCTAGAGACTCTTCCGGGACTAGCTCCTACAATGAGCAGTTCTTC.

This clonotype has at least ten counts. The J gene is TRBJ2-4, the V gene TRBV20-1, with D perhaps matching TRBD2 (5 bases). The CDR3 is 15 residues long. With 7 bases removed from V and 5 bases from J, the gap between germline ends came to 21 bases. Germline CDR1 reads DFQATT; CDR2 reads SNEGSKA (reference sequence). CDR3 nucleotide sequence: TGCAGTGGATCCAAACTAGGTCGTGTCGAAAACATTCAGTACTTC. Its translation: CSGSKLGRVENIQYF.

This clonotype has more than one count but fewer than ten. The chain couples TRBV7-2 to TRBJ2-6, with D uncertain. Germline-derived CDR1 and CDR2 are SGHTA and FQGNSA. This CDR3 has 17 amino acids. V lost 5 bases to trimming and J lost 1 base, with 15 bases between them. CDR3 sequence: CASSPFGSLSGANVLTF. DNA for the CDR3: TGTGCCAGCAGCCCCTTTGGATCTTTGTCTGGGGCCAACGTCCTGACTTTC.

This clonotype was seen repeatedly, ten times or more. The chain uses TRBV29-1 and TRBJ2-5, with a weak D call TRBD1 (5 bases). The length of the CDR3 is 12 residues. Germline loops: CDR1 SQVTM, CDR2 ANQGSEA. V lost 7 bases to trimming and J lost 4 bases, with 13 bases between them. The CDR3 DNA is TGCAGCGCAGACTGGGGCGGAGAGACCCAGTACTTC. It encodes CSADWGGETQYF.

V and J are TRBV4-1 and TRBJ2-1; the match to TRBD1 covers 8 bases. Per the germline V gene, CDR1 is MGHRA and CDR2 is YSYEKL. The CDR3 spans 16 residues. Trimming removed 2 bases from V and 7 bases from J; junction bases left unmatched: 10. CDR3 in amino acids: CASSQRTGGTGNEQFF. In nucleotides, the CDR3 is TGCGCCAGCAGCCAAAGAACAGGGGGAACGGGAAATGAGCAGTTCTTC.

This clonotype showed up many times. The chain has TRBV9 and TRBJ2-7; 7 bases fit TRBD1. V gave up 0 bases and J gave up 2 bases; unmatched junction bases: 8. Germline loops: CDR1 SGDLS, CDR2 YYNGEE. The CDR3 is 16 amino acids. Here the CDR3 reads CASSVESRDSPYEQYF. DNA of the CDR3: TGTGCCAGCAGCGTAGAGAGTAGGGACAGTCCCTACGAGCAGTACTTC.

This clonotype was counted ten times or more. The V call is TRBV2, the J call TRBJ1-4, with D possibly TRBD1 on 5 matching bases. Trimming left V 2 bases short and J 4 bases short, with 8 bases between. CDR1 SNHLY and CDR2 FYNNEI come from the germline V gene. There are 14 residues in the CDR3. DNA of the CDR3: TGTGCCAGCAGTGAACAGGGTTATAATGAAAAACTGTTTTTT. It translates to CASSEQGYNEKLFF.

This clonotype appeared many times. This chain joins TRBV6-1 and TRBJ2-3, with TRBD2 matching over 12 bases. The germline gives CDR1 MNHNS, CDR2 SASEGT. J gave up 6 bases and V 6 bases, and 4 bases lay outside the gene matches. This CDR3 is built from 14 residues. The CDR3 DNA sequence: TGTGCCAGCAGGGCTAGCGGGAGGGCCGATACGCAGTATTTT. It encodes CASRASGRADTQYF.

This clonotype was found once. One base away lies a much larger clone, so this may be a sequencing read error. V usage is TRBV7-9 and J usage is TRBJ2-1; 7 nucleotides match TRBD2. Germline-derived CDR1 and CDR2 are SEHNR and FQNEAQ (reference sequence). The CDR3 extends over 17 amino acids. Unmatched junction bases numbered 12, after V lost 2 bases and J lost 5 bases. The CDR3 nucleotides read TGTGCCAGCAGCTTAAGAATCGGCGGGAGACGCCACAATGAGCAGTTCTTC. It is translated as CASSLRIGGRRHNEQFF.

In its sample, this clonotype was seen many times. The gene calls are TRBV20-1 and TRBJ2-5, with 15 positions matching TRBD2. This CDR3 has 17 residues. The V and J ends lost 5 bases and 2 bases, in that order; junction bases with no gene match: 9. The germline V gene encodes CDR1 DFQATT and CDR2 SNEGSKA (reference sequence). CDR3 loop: CSASAGLAGGPQETQYF. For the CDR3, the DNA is TGCAGTGCTTCGGCAGGACTAGCGGGAGGGCCGCAAGAGACCCAGTACTTC.

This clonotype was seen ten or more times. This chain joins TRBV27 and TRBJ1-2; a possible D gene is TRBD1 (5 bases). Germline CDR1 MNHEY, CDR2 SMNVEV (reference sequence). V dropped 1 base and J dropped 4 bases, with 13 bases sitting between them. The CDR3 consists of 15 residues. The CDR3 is CASSLYGPGTYGYTF. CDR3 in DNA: TGTGCCAGCAGTTTATACGGTCCAGGGACCTATGGCTACACCTTC.

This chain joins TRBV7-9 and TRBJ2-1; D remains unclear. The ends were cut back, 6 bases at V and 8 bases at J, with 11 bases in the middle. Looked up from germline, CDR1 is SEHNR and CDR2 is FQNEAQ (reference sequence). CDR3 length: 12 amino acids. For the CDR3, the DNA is TGTGCCAGCAGGCTAGAGGTGTATGAGCAGTTCTTC. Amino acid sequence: CASRLEVYEQFF. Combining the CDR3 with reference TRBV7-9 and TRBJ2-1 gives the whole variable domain DTGVSQNPRHKITKRGQNVTFRCDPISEHNRLYWYRQTLGQGPEFLTYFQNEAQLEKSRLLSDRFSAERPKGSFSTLEIQRTEQGDSAMYLCASRLEVYEQFFGPGTRLTVL.

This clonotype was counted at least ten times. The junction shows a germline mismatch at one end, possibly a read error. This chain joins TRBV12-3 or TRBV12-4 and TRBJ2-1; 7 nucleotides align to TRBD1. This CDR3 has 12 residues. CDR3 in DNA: TGTGCCAGCAGTCGAGACAGGGCGTCCCGCGTCTTC. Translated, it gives CASSRDRASRVF.

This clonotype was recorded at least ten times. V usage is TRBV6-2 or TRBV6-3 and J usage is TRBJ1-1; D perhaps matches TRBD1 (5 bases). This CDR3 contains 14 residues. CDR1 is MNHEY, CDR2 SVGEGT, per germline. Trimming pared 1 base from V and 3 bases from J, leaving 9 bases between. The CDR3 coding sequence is TGTGCCAGCAGTTACTTCCCGGGGGACACTGAAGCTTTCTTT. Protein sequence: CASSYFPGDTEAFF.

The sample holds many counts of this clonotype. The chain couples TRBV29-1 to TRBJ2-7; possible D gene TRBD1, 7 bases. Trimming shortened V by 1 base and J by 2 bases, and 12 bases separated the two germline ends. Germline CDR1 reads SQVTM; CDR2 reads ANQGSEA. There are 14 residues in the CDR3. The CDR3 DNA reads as TGCAGCGTTGAAGTGCGGGACAGACCCTACGAGCAGTACTTC. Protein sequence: CSVEVRDRPYEQYF.

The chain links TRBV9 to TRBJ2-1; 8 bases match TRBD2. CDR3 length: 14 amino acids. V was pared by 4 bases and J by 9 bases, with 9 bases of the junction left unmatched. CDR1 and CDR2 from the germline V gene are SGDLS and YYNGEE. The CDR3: CASSTRGGLSEQFF. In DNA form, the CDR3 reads TGTGCCAGCAGCACCCGGGGGGGCTTGAGTGAGCAGTTCTTC.

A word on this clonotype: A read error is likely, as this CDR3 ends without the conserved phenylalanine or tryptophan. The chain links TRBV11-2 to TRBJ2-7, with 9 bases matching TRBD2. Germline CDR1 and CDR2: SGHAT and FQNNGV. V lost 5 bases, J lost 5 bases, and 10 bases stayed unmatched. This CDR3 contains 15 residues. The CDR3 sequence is CASSVPGTSINEQYL. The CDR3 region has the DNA TGTGCCAGCAGCGTGCCAGGGACTAGCATAAACGAGCAGTACCTC.

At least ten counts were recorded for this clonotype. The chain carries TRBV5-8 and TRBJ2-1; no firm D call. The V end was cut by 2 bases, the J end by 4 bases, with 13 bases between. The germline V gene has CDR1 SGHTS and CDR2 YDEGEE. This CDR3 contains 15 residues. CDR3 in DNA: TGTGCCAGCAGCTTCAGGTTCGAAGGTTACAATGAGCAGTTCTTC. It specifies CASSFRFEGYNEQFF.

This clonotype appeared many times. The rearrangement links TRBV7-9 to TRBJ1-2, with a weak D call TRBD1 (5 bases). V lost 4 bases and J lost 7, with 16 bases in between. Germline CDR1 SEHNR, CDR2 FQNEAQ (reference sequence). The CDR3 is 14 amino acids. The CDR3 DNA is TGTGCCAGCAGCTGGACACCCGGGGGGGGTGGCTACACCTTC. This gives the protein CASSWTPGGGGYTF.

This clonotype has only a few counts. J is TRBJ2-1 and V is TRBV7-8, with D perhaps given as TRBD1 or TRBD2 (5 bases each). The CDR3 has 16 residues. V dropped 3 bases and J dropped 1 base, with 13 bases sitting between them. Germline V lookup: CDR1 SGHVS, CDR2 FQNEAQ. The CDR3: CASSLLRWGSYNEQFF. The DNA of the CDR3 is TGTGCCAGCAGCTTGTTAAGATGGGGGTCCTACAATGAGCAGTTCTTC.

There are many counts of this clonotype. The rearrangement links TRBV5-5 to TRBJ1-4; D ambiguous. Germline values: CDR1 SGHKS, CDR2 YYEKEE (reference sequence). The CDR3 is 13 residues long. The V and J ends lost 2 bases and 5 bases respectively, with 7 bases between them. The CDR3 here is CASSFRSNEKLFF. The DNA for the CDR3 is TGTGCCAGCAGCTTCAGGTCAAATGAAAAACTGTTTTTT. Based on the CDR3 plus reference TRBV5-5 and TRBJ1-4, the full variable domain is DAGVTQSPTHLIKTRGQQVTLRCSPISGHKSVSWYQQVLGQGPQFIFQYYEKEERGRGNFPDRFSARQFPNYSSELNVNALLLGDSALYLCASSFRSNEKLFFGSGTQLSVL.

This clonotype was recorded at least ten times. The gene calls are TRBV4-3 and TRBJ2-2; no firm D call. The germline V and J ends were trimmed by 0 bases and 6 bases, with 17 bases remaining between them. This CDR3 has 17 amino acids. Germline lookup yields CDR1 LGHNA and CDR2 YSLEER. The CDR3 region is CASSQDLRLLGAGELFF. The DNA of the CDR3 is TGCGCCAGCAGCCAAGATTTAAGGCTTCTGGGTGCCGGGGAGCTGTTTTTT.

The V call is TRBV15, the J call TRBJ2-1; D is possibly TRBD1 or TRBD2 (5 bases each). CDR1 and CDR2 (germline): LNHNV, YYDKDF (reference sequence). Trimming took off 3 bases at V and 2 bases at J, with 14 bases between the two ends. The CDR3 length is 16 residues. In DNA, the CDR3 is TGTGCCACCAGCAGGCCCCGGGACCGAGCCTACAATGAGCAGTTCTTC. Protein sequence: CATSRPRDRAYNEQFF.

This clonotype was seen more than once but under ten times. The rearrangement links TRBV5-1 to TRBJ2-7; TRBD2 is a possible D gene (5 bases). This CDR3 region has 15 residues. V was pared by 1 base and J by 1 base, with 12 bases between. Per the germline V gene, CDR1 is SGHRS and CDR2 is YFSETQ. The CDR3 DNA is TGCGCCAGCAGCTTGTCGGAGGATACGTCCTACGAGCAGTACTTC. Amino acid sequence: CASSLSEDTSYEQYF.

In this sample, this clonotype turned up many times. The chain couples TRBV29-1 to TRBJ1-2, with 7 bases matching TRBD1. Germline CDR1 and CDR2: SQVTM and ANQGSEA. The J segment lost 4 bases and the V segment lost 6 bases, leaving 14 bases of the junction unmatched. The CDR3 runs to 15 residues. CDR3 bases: TGCAGCGTCCGACAGGGCAGGGGTATTACCTATGGCTACACCTTC. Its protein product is CSVRQGRGITYGYTF.

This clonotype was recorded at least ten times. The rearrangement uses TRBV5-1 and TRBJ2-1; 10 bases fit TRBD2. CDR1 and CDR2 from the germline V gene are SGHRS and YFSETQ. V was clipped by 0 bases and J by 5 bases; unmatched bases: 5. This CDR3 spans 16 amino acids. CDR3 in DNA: TGCGCCAGCAGCTTGGGGGCTAGCGGGGGCCACAATGAGCAGTTCTTC. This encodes CASSLGASGGHNEQFF.

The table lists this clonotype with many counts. CDR3 residues: CASSLEGHSGTEAFF. In DNA form, the CDR3 reads TGCGCCAGCAGCTTGGAGGGACACTCTGGCACTGAAGCTTTCTTT. This sequence joins TRBV5-1 and TRBJ1-1; possibly TRBD1 for D (6 bases). Deletions cut 0 bases from V and 4 bases from J, with 13 bases between. The germline V gene has CDR1 SGHRS and CDR2 YFSETQ. The length of the CDR3 is 15 residues.

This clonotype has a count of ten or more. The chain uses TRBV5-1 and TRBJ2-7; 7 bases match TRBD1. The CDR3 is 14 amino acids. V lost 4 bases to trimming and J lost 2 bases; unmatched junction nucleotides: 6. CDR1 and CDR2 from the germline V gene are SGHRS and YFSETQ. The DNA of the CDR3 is TGCGCCAGCAGCCGAACAGGGGTTGCCTACGAGCAGTACTTC. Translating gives CASSRTGVAYEQYF.

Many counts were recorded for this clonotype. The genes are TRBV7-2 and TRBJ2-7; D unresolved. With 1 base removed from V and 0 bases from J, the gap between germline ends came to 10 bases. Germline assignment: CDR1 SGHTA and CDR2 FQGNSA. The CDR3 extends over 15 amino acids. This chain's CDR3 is CASSLEGYPSYEQYF. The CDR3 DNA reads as TGTGCCAGCAGCTTAGAAGGGTACCCCTCCTACGAGCAGTACTTC.